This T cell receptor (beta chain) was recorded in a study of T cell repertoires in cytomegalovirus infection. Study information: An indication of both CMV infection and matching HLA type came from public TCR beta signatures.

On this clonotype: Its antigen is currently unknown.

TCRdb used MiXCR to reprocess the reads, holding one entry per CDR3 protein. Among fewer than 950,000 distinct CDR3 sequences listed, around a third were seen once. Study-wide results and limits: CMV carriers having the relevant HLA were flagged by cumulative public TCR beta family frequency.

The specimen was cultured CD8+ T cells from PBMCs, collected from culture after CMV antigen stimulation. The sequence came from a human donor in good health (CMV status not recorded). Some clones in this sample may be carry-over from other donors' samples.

The CDR3 here is CASSHRLRQATQETQYF. CDR3 nucleotide sequence: TGTGCCAGCAGCCACAGGCTCCGGCAGGCCACTCAAGAGACCCAGTACTTC. The V and J genes are TRBV5-4 and TRBJ2-5; tentatively, D is TRBD1 (5 bases). V lost 4 bases and J lost 2, with 21 bases in between. This CDR3 contains 17 residues. CDR1 SGHNT and CDR2 YYREEE come from the germline V gene (reference sequence).